Presented here are 5 T cell receptor beta chains from one specimen sequenced in a study of sequential checkpoint blockade in melanoma. Treatment in this sample: randomized to nivolumab then ipilimumab (arm A) or the reverse (arm B). Measured with immunoSEQ multiplex PCR; TCRdb has only the in-frame clones, and not every one. The profile shows tens of thousands of clones, 65% to 75% of them singletons. The sample consisted of CD8+ T cells sorted from blood (inferred from file names), taken from a patient given nivolumab and ipilimumab in sequence. All receptors come from a human donor with melanoma.

There are a few counts of this clone. This sequence joins TRBV5-4 and TRBJ1-2; unclear D gene. The CDR3 length is 15 residues. Between the trimmed V and J ends, which lost 0 bases and 7 bases, there was a span of 16 bases. The germline V gene encodes CDR1 SGHNT and CDR2 YYREEE (reference sequence). CDR3 DNA: TGTGCCAGCAGCTTGGGGCGGGGAGAAGGGTCTGGCTACACCTTC. Its protein product is CASSLGRGEGSGYTF.

This chain joins TRBV7-8 and TRBJ2-7; 7 bases line up with TRBD2. The V and J ends lost 2 bases and 0 bases, in that order; junction bases with no gene match: 7. Looked up from germline, CDR1 is SGHVS and CDR2 is FQNEAQ. This CDR3 is built from 16 residues. CDR3 amino acids: CASSLLRGWSSYEQYF. The CDR3 region has the DNA TGTGCCAGCAGCTTACTGCGGGGGTGGAGCTCCTACGAGCAGTACTTC.

The chain has TRBV10-3 and TRBJ1-2, with 9 bases fitting TRBD1. V was pared by 8 bases and J by 4 bases, with 11 bases of the junction left unmatched. The CDR3 consists of 15 residues. The V gene's germline CDR1 is ENHRY and CDR2 SYGVKD. The CDR3 bases are TGTGCCATCGGGACCGGGACAGGGAATTTCTATGGCTACACCTTC. Protein product: CAIGTGTGNFYGYTF.

The chain has TRBV19 and TRBJ1-5; a weak D match, TRBD1 (5 bases). Per germline, CDR1 LNHDA and CDR2 SQIVND (reference sequence). V was shortened by 3 bases and J by 3 bases, with 9 bases between the two germline ends. This CDR3 has 14 amino acids. The CDR3 is CASSIKGYNQPQHF. Here the CDR3 DNA reads TGTGCCAGTAGTATCAAGGGGTACAATCAGCCCCAGCATTTT. The full variable domain, rest sourced from reference TRBV19 and TRBJ1-5, is DGGITQSPKYLFRKEGQNVTLSCEQNLNHDAMYWYRQDPGQGLRLIYYSQIVNDFQKGDIAEGYSVSREKKESFPLTVTSAQKNPTAFYLCASSIKGYNQPQHFGDGTRLSIL.

J is TRBJ2-1 and V is TRBV27; possible D gene TRBD1, 6 bases. The CDR3 contains 13 residues. The V end lost 8 bases, the J end lost 5 bases, and 13 bases lay between the germline ends. The germline CDR1 and CDR2 sequences are MNHEY and SMNVEV (reference sequence). CDR3 coding DNA: TGTGCCAGCCGACAGGACTTTGACAATGAGCAGTTCTTC. Its protein is CASRQDFDNEQFF.